The clone carrying this T cell receptor beta chain was counted at least ten times. Its specificity is not known. The CDR3 loop spans 15 amino acids. CDR1 is LGHNA and CDR2 is YSLEER in the germline V gene. V lost 4 bases and J 0 bases, leaving 10 bases between the germline ends. This specimen comes from a study of glioma-infiltrating T cells. Findings and caveats of the study: CDR3 overlap between tissue and blood was very small.

TCR alpha and beta CDR3 regions were amplified from RNA using iRepertoire nested multiplex PCR. One-step reverse transcription and amplification started from approximately 100-400 ng of tissue mRNA or PBMC total RNA. TCRdb re-called the multiplex PCR reads with MiXCR, one entry per CDR3 protein. Of roughly 120,000 distinct CDR3 sequences in the sample, roughly 25% were seen once. The chain has TRBV4-3 and TRBJ1-3; D remains ambiguous. This receptor was identified in a human donor with low-grade glioma or glioblastoma, undergoing nonglioma brain surgery, or in good health (not recorded which). Sequencing was performed on glioma tissue, nonneoplastic brain tissue, or PBMCs (not recorded which). CDR3 DNA: TGCGCCAGCAGCCCCGGACGGTACTCTGGAAACACCATATATTTT. This sequence encodes CASSPGRYSGNTIYF.